This TCR beta chain was retrieved from a study of T cells in Graves' hyperthyroidism and ophthalmopathy. This clonotype was observed a handful of times. TCR beta CDR3 regions were amplified from RNA transcripts. Primed by the HTBI set, a first-round RT-PCR was run on the TCR CDR3. From the multiplex PCR reads, TCRdb called clonotypes with MiXCR, one entry per CDR3 protein. This table holds more than 300,000 distinct CDR3 sequences, around 15% found once. Material for sequencing was blood. The TCR was taken from a woman aged 25 to 39 with Graves' ophthalmopathy.

CDR3: CARLRRTQTYNSPLHF. The CDR3 DNA follows: TGTGCCAGGTTGCGCAGGACCCAAACTTATAATTCACCCCTCCACTTT. The rearrangement links TRBV6-1 to TRBJ1-6; D is ambiguous. The germline V gene has CDR1 MNHNS and CDR2 SASEGT. The CDR3 is 16 amino acids. V shed 9 bases and J shed 4 bases, with 19 bases lying between them.